This is a list of T cell receptor beta chains from one sample in a study of T cell responses to AZD1222 COVID-19 vaccine. Data came from immunoSEQ multiplex PCR; TCRdb stores just in-frame clones and leaves some out. The table lists 95,000 to 110,000 clones, around nine tenths of them singletons. Material: peripheral blood, obtained 28 days after the second dose of the MenACWY control vaccine. These receptors were obtained from an adult who received the MenACWY meningococcal vaccine as a control. CDR3s include the opening cysteine and the closing phenylalanine or tryptophan. Fields, in order: V gene, D gene, CDR3 length, clone size, J gene, CDR3 protein, CDR3 DNA. D genes are given only for firm matches. Rows give clone size only sometimes, using once, few, many, or a class for an expanded clone.

V: TRBV14
D: -
length: 14
size: -
J: TRBJ2-5
CDR3: CASSQSGNQETQYF
DNA: TGTGCCAGCAGCCAGTCGGGGAACCAAGAGACCCAGTACTTC

V: TRBV11-2
D: -
length: 11
size: -
J: TRBJ1-1
CDR3: CASSIRTEAFF
DNA: TGTGCCAGCAGCATCAGGACTGAAGCTTTCTTT

V: TRBV5-1
D: -
length: 16
size: -
J: TRBJ2-7
CDR3: CASSLAGGFSTYEQYF
DNA: TGCGCCAGCAGCTTGGCTGGAGGGTTCTCGACCTACGAGCAGTACTTC

V: TRBV19
D: -
length: 14
size: -
J: TRBJ1-5
CDR3: CASSNRGSNQPQHF
DNA: TGTGCCAGTAGTAATCGGGGGTCAAATCAGCCCCAGCATTTT

V: TRBV18
D: -
length: 14
size: -
J: TRBJ1-4
CDR3: CASSPGSLREKLFF
DNA: TGTGCCAGCTCACCTGGAAGTCTCCGGGAAAAACTGTTTTTT

V: TRBV9
D: -
length: 16
size: -
J: TRBJ2-2
CDR3: CASSLWGGLGTGELFF
DNA: TGTGCCAGCAGCCTCTGGGGGGGCCTGGGGACCGGGGAGCTGTTTTTT

V: TRBV5-4
D: -
length: 14
size: -
J: TRBJ2-7
CDR3: CASSKAGSSYEQYF
DNA: TGTGCCAGCAGCAAGGCAGGTTCCTCCTACGAGCAGTACTTC

V: TRBV11-2
D: TRBD2
length: 19
size: -
J: TRBJ2-2
CDR3: CASSLSRLAGGSNTGELFF
DNA: TGTGCCAGCAGCTTATCTAGACTAGCGGGGGGGTCGAACACCGGGGAGCTGTTTTTT

V: TRBV4-3
D: -
length: 15
size: -
J: TRBJ2-1
CDR3: CASSTLGDPSDEQFF
DNA: TGCGCCAGCAGCACCCTAGGGGACCCTAGCGATGAGCAGTTCTTC

V: TRBV19
D: -
length: 16
size: -
J: TRBJ2-3
CDR3: CASSTRTQSSTDTQYF
DNA: TGTGCCAGTAGTACGAGGACACAGAGTAGCACAGATACGCAGTATTTT

V: TRBV7-8
D: -
length: 18
size: few
J: TRBJ1-4
CDR3: CASSLVGRWSATNEKLFF
DNA: TGTGCCAGCAGCCTAGTGGGACGGTGGAGCGCAACTAATGAAAAACTGTTTTTT

V: TRBV15
D: -
length: 13
size: -
J: TRBJ1-1
CDR3: CATSRDGRGRAFF
DNA: TGTGCCACCAGCAGAGATGGTAGGGGTAGAGCTTTCTTT

V: TRBV19
D: -
length: 15
size: -
J: TRBJ1-2
CDR3: CASSIGTPNSDGYTF
DNA: TGTGCCAGTAGTATAGGAACCCCAAACAGTGATGGCTACACCTTC

V: TRBV19
D: -
length: 14
size: -
J: TRBJ1-4
CDR3: CASSILATNEKLFF
DNA: TGTGCCAGTAGTATCCTTGCAACTAATGAAAAACTGTTTTTT

V: TRBV11-3
D: TRBD1
length: 13
size: once
J: TRBJ1-1
CDR3: CASSLRGLTEAFF
DNA: TGTGCCAGCAGCTTAAGGGGGCTGACTGAAGCTTTCTTT

V: TRBV7-9
D: TRBD1
length: 15
size: -
J: TRBJ1-2
CDR3: CASRRTRDRVYGYTF
DNA: TGTGCCAGCAGAAGAACTCGAGACAGGGTCTATGGCTACACCTTC

V: TRBV5-4
D: -
length: 12
size: once
J: TRBJ1-2
CDR3: CASSFGMYGYTF
DNA: TGTGCCAGCAGCTTCGGGATGTATGGCTACACCTTC

V: TRBV7-2
D: -
length: 18
size: -
J: TRBJ2-6
CDR3: CASSLAGQRSSGANVLTF
DNA: TGTGCCAGCAGCTTAGCGGGCCAGCGGTCCTCTGGGGCCAACGTCCTGACTTTC

V: TRBV7-9
D: -
length: 14
size: -
J: TRBJ2-1
CDR3: CASSQSSTSNEQFF
DNA: TGTGCCAGCAGCCAATCAAGCACCTCCAATGAGCAGTTCTTC

V: TRBV5-4
D: -
length: 14
size: -
J: TRBJ2-7
CDR3: CASSLAGDHYEQYF
DNA: TGTGCCAGCAGCTTGGCGGGGGATCACTACGAGCAGTACTTC

V: TRBV29-1
D: -
length: 12
size: -
J: TRBJ1-2
CDR3: CSAYRVNYGYTF
DNA: TGCAGCGCCTACAGGGTCAACTATGGCTACACCTTC

V: TRBV6-2/TRBV6-3
D: -
length: 13
size: -
J: TRBJ2-3
CDR3: CASSSHITDTQYF
DNA: TGTGCCAGCAGTTCCCACATAACAGATACGCAGTATTTT

V: TRBV4-3
D: TRBD2
length: 16
size: medium-sized
J: TRBJ2-1
CDR3: CASSQDLAGGPSEQFF
DNA: TGCGCCAGCAGCCAAGATCTAGCGGGGGGGCCAAGTGAGCAGTTCTTC

V: TRBV7-2
D: -
length: 16
size: -
J: TRBJ2-1
CDR3: CASKQRAGAPYNEQFF
DNA: TGTGCCAGCAAACAGCGGGCGGGGGCCCCCTACAATGAGCAGTTCTTC

V: TRBV29-1
D: -
length: 14
size: -
J: TRBJ2-2
CDR3: CSVREKGNTGELFF
DNA: TGCAGCGTGAGGGAAAAGGGGAACACCGGGGAGCTGTTTTTT

V: TRBV5-4
D: TRBD1
length: 14
size: -
J: TRBJ1-4
CDR3: CASSLRDRGEKLFF
DNA: TGTGCCAGCAGCTTGAGGGACAGGGGTGAAAAACTGTTTTTT

V: TRBV11-3
D: -
length: 12
size: -
J: TRBJ1-1
CDR3: CASSGRQGGAFF
DNA: TGTGCCAGCAGCGGTAGGCAGGGTGGAGCTTTCTTT

V: TRBV15
D: TRBD2
length: 17
size: -
J: TRBJ2-3
CDR3: CATSRDISGGATDTQYF
DNA: TGTGCCACCAGCAGAGATATTAGCGGGGGGGCGACAGATACGCAGTATTTT

V: TRBV6-1
D: TRBD1
length: 16
size: -
J: TRBJ1-5
CDR3: CASSVNRGLRNQPQHF
DNA: TGTGCCAGCAGTGTCAACAGGGGGCTTCGGAATCAGCCCCAGCATTTT